This TCR beta chain was captured by sequencing in a study of human T cells and chemical hapten exposure. The CDR3 runs to 11 residues. Germline V gene data show CDR1 as SQVTM and CDR2 as ANQGSEA. One entry per CDR3 protein, called by TCRdb with MiXCR from the RACE reads. The table records approximately 73,000 distinct CDR3 sequences, approximately 10% of them present only once. This clonotype was picked up a small number of times. At one end, the junction sequence differs from germline, possibly due to a read error. Time point given: patch test 1, 2 weeks after DPC sensitization. The sample's treatment: therapeutic diphenylcyclopropenone sensitization with weekly scalp DPC.

The V gene is TRBV29-1, the J gene TRBJ2-4; TRBD1 matches at 7 bases. Sample: whole blood, taken in connection with sensitization to the hapten diphenylcyclopropenone (DPC). The receptor was isolated from a woman in her 50s with alopecia areata. Some clones in this sample may be carry-over from other donors' samples. This CDR3 reads CSVGQGQKQDF. For the CDR3, the DNA is TGCAGCGTTGGACAGGGACAAAAACAGGACTTC.